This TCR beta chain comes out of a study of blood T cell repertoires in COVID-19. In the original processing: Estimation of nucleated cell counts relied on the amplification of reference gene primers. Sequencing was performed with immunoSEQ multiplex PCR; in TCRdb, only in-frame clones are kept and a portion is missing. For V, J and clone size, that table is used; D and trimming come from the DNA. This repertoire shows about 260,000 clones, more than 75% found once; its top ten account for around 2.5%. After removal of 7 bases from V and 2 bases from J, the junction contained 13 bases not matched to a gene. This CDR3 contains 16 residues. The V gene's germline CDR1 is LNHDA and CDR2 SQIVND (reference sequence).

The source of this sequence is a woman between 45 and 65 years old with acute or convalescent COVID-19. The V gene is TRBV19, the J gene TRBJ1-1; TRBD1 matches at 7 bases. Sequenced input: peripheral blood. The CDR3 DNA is TGTGCCAGTACCCCTTGGGGGACAGCAAGAAACACTGAAGCTTTCTTT. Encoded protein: CASTPWGTARNTEAFF.